These 2 T cell receptor beta chains were all obtained from the same sample, sequenced in a study of radiotherapy plus CTLA-4 blockade in lung cancer. Some clones are missing from TCRdb's copy, which holds only in-frame ones; the method was immunoSEQ multiplex PCR. The sample lists around 22,000 clones; roughly 70% were seen once. The source material was peripheral blood, sampled from a patient treated with radiotherapy plus ipilimumab. The source of these receptors is a human donor with non-small cell lung cancer whose response to radiotherapy plus ipilimumab could not be evaluated.

The CDR3 protein is CASVESGGLYTEAFF. The CDR3 DNA follows: TGTGCCAGCGTTGAGTCAGGGGGCCTGTACACTGAAGCTTTCTTT. This sequence joins TRBV18 and TRBJ1-1; 8 nucleotides match TRBD1. Unmatched junction bases numbered 11, after V lost 8 bases and J lost 3 bases. CDR1 is KGHSH and CDR2 is LQKENI in the germline V gene. The CDR3 runs to 15 residues.

This clone is medium-sized by share. V gene TRBV6-5 combines with J gene TRBJ1-1, with a possible D match to TRBD1 (5 bases). Germline lookup yields CDR1 MNHEY and CDR2 SVGAGI. Between the trimmed V and J ends, which lost 5 bases and 6 bases, there was a span of 19 bases. The CDR3 length is 15 residues. In DNA, the CDR3 is TGTGCCAGCAGTAATGATCTGGACAAAGCCCCTGAAGCTTTCTTT. It yields the protein CASSNDLDKAPEAFF.